The clone carrying this T cell receptor beta chain was observed at least ten times. Its antigen is still unknown. The authors enrolled newly diagnosed hyperthyroidism patients aged 18 to 65 with under 2 months' duration. These data originate in a study of Graves' ophthalmopathy and Graves' hyperthyroidism. Overall study context: Pretreatment peripheral blood was obtained at initial diagnosis. Study-wide points: The model flagged ophthalmopathy progression at 65% to 71% sensitivity and nearly 75% specificity.

The CDR3 totals 15 residues. Germline CDR1 KGHDR, CDR2 SFDVKD. With 4 bases removed from V and 5 bases from J, the gap between germline ends came to 17 bases. Amplified TCR beta CDR3 regions were obtained using RNA transcripts as template. The first round was an RT-PCR with HTBI primers, and the second round was a multiplex PCR. TCRdb re-called the multiplex PCR reads through MiXCR, storing one row per CDR3 protein. The repertoire holds roughly 350,000 distinct CDR3 sequences, with 17% as singletons. This sequence originates from an adult woman with stable Graves' hyperthyroidism. The chain combines TRBV24-1 with TRBJ2-7, with D tentatively TRBD1 (6 bases). Sequencing input: peripheral blood. The CDR3: CATSDRQAGINEQYF. Written as DNA, the CDR3 is TGTGCCACCAGTGACCGACAGGCCGGAATCAACGAGCAGTACTTC.